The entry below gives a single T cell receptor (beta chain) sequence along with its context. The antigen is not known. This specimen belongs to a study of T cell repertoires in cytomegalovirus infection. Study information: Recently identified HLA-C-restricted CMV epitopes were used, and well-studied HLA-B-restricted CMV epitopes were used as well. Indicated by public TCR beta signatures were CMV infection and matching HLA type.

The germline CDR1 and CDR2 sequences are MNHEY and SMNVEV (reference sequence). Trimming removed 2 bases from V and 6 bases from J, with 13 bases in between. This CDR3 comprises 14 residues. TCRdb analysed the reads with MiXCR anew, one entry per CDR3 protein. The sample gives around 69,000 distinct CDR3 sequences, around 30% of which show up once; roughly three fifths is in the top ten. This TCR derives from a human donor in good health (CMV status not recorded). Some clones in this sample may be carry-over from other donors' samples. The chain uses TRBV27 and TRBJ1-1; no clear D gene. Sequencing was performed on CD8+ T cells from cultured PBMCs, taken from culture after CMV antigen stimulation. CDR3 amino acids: CASSLGSSNSEAFF. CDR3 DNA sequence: TGTGCCAGCAGTTTAGGGAGTTCCAACTCTGAAGCTTTCTTT.